These 28 T cell receptor beta chains came from one sample sequenced in a study of T-cell reconstitution after alpha-beta-depleted transplantation in children (TCRdb year 2016). The method behind the library was PCR. Sequenced using an Illumina HiSeq 2500. TCR library preparation used molecular barcoding, with unique molecular identifiers applied to normalize quantification of the TCRbeta repertoire. In-frame beta chains were kept once TCRdb had trimmed the public reads at Q25 with fastp and called clones with MiXCR. Rows are combined by CDR3 protein, so each entry shows the most common genes and DNA. This sample is represented by about half a million distinct CDR3 sequences; around 13% of them were singletons. Together, the top ten hold about 5% of the sample. Source: PBMCs from the stem cell graft donor, taken from the stem cell graft. The receptors originated from a human donor who donated a stem cell graft to a child with combined immunodeficiency.

This clonotype was seen only a few times. The chain employs TRBV3-1 and TRBJ2-3, with 8 bases fitting TRBD2. The CDR3 has 14 amino acids. The V gene's germline CDR1 is LGHDT and CDR2 YNNKEL (reference sequence). The V and J ends lost 3 bases and 6 bases, in that order; junction bases with no gene match: 5. DNA of the CDR3: TGTGCCAGCAGCCAGGCGGGGGGCAGGGATACGCAGTATTTT. As protein: CASSQAGGRDTQYF.

The genes are TRBV7-9 and TRBJ2-7; possible D gene TRBD1, 6 bases. V shed 3 bases and J shed 5 bases, with 8 bases lying between them. The CDR3 is 12 amino acids. Germline V gene lookup returns CDR1 SEHNR and CDR2 FQNEAQ (reference sequence). CDR3 region: CASSFWTDEQYF. For the CDR3, the DNA is TGTGCCAGCAGCTTCTGGACAGACGAGCAGTACTTC.

V and J are TRBV7-3 and TRBJ1-1, with a weak D call TRBD1 (5 bases). CDR1 SGHTA and CDR2 FQGTGA come from the germline V gene. V was pared by 2 bases and J by 2 bases, with 9 bases between. This CDR3 is built from 14 residues. The CDR3 region is CASSLFQGNTEAFF. For the CDR3, the DNA is TGTGCCAGCAGCTTATTTCAGGGAAACACTGAAGCTTTCTTT.

The gene calls are TRBV25-1 and TRBJ1-1; D remains ambiguous. V shed 5 bases and J shed 8 bases, with 12 bases lying between them. The length of the CDR3 is 12 residues. Looked up from germline, CDR1 is MGHDK and CDR2 is SYGVNS. CDR3 region: CASSMGSAEAFF. Written as DNA, the CDR3 is TGTGCCAGCAGTATGGGTTCCGCCGAAGCTTTCTTT.

This clonotype came up a few times. This chain links TRBV6-2 or TRBV6-3 with TRBJ2-7, with 11 bases that match TRBD2. Germline CDR1 and CDR2: MNHEY and SVGEGT. Trimming removed 2 bases from V and 6 bases from J; junction bases left unmatched: 12. CDR3 length: 17 amino acids. This chain's CDR3 is CASSYGIPTSGSAEQYF. The CDR3 DNA reads as TGTGCCAGCAGTTACGGAATTCCCACTAGCGGGAGTGCCGAGCAGTACTTC.

This rearrangement joins TRBV2 to TRBJ2-5; D uncertain. The V gene lost 3 bases and the J gene lost 0 bases, with 8 bases spanning the gap. The CDR3 has 14 amino acids. Germline V gives CDR1 SNHLY, CDR2 FYNNEI. The CDR3 coding sequence is TGTGCCAGCAGTGATTGGGTCTACCAAGAGACCCAGTACTTC. Its protein product is CASSDWVYQETQYF.

This clonotype appeared a single time. A much larger clone lies one base from this, so it may be a read error. V and J are TRBV20-1 and TRBJ1-1, with D unclear. Germline V gene sequence: CDR1 DFQATT, CDR2 SNEGSKA (reference sequence). CDR3 size: 13 residues. DNA of the CDR3: TGCAGTGCTAGAGATCAGATGAACACTGAATCTTTCTTT. The encoded protein is CSARDQMNTESFF.

This chain connects TRBV5-4 to TRBJ1-1; 9 bases align to TRBD1. Germline V lookup: CDR1 SGHNT, CDR2 YYREEE (reference sequence). This CDR3 region has 15 residues. V gave up 4 bases and J gave up 7 bases; unmatched junction bases: 11. The CDR3: CASSGRDRATCEAFF. The DNA for the CDR3 is TGTGCCAGCAGCGGGCGGGACAGGGCGACCTGTGAAGCTTTCTTT.

This clonotype was counted a few times. This chain connects TRBV28 to TRBJ2-3; TRBD2 agrees at 9 bases. This CDR3 contains 15 residues. After removal of 6 bases from V and 7 bases from J, the junction contained 11 bases not matched to a gene. The germline gives CDR1 MDHEN, CDR2 SYDVKM. CDR3 protein: CASSETGLAMNTQYF. The CDR3 bases are TGTGCCAGCAGCGAAACGGGACTAGCAATGAATACGCAGTATTTT. The full variable domain, in which reference TRBV28 and TRBJ2-3 provide the parts outside the CDR3, is DVKVTQSSRYLVKRTGEKVFLECVQDMDHENMFWYRQDPGLGLRLIYFSYDVKMKEKGDIPEGYSVSREKKERFSLILESASTNQTSMYLCASSETGLAMNTQYFGPGTRLTVL.

In this sample, this clonotype turned up a few times. The chain links TRBV10-3 to TRBJ2-2, with a possible D match to TRBD2 (5 bases). CDR1 is ENHRY, CDR2 SYGVKD, per germline. Trimming cost V 3 bases and J 1 base, with 15 bases left between them. The CDR3 is 17 amino acids. The DNA for the CDR3 is TGTGCCATCAGTGATCTAGTTCGAGGGTTGAACACCGGGGAGCTGTTTTTT. It translates to CAISDLVRGLNTGELFF.

The sample holds many counts of this clonotype. This chain connects TRBV18 to TRBJ2-5; a possible D gene is TRBD2 (6 bases). The length of the CDR3 is 13 residues. The germline V gene has CDR1 KGHSH and CDR2 LQKENI. V lost 3 bases to trimming and J lost 4 bases, with 9 bases between them. The CDR3 DNA is TGTGCCAGCTCACCTACTAGCTCAGAGACCCAGTACTTC. It yields the protein CASSPTSSETQYF.

This clonotype occurred many times. The chain carries TRBV7-8 and TRBJ2-3, with a weak D call TRBD1 (7 bases). This CDR3 has 15 residues. V lost 1 base to trimming and J lost 3 bases, with 11 bases between them. The germline gives CDR1 SGHVS, CDR2 FQNEAQ. This CDR3 is CASSLEGAGTDTQYF. CDR3 nucleotide sequence: TGTGCCAGCAGCTTAGAGGGGGCGGGGACAGATACGCAGTATTTT.

This clonotype has more than one count but fewer than ten. The V call is TRBV6-5, the J call TRBJ2-3; 13 bases agree with TRBD2. The CDR3 consists of 18 residues. CDR1 is MNHEY, CDR2 SVGAGI, per germline. With 2 bases clipped from V and 0 bases from J, the junction kept 5 bases outside the gene matches. The CDR3 loop reads CASSYTGTSGTSTDTQYF. In nucleotides, the CDR3 is TGTGCCAGCAGTTACACCGGGACTAGCGGGACTAGCACAGATACGCAGTATTTT.

Comments on this clonotype: Its ends do not fully match the called genes, so a read error is possible. V and J are TRBV12-3 or TRBV12-4 and TRBJ1-6; D might be TRBD1 (5 bases). This CDR3 region has 15 residues. The CDR3 is CASSLAGTGDSPLHF. The CDR3 nucleotides read TGTGCCAGCAGTCTAGCCGGGACGGGGGATTCACCCCTCCACTTT.

This clonotype was detected ten times or more. The V and J genes are TRBV4-3 and TRBJ2-1; TRBD1 matches 9 bases. Germline V gives CDR1 LGHNA, CDR2 YSLEER. Trimming cost V 2 bases and J 3 bases; bases outside gene matches: 17. This CDR3 is 20 amino acids long. The CDR3 reads CASSQRPGQGSTIGYNEQFF. As DNA, the CDR3 is TGCGCCAGCAGCCAACGTCCGGGACAGGGAAGTACTATAGGCTACAATGAGCAGTTCTTC.

The rearrangement uses TRBV9 and TRBJ1-3, with a weak D call TRBD1 (5 bases). The CDR3 contains 16 residues. V shed 3 bases and J shed 0 bases, with 13 bases lying between them. CDR1 is SGDLS and CDR2 is YYNGEE in the germline V gene. CDR3 nucleotides: TGTGCCAGCAGCGATCCAGGGAGACTCTCTGGAAACACCATATATTTT. Translating gives CASSDPGRLSGNTIYF.

In this sample, this clonotype turned up many times. The chain recombines TRBV20-1 with TRBJ1-2; TRBD1 might be the D (5 bases). Trimming stripped 0 bases from V and 8 bases from J, with 13 bases between. CDR3 length: 13 amino acids. Germline CDR1 reads DFQATT; CDR2 reads SNEGSKA (reference sequence). The CDR3 bases are TGCAGTGCTAGAGATCGGACCCAGGGAGGCTACACCTTC. It encodes CSARDRTQGGYTF.

This clonotype occurred many times. This chain connects TRBV9 to TRBJ1-4; D not resolved. The CDR3 is 12 residues long. Germline assignment: CDR1 SGDLS and CDR2 YYNGEE. V dropped 0 bases and J dropped 13 bases, with 10 bases sitting between them. In DNA, the CDR3 is TGTGCCAGCAGCGTAGATGAAGGTACACTGTTTTTT. As protein: CASSVDEGTLFF. Variable domain in full (rest from reference TRBV9 and TRBJ1-4): DSGVTQTPKHLITATGQRVTLRCSPRSGDLSVYWYQQSLDQGLQFLIQYYNGEERAKGNILERFSAQQFPDLHSELNLSSLELGDSALYFCASSVDEGTLFFGSGTQLSVL.

This clonotype has more than one count but fewer than ten. The rearrangement uses TRBV7-2 and TRBJ2-7, with D perhaps TRBD1 or TRBD2 (5 bases each). The CDR3 is 14 residues long. Trimming shortened V by 6 bases and J by 0 bases, and 12 bases separated the two germline ends. CDR1 is SGHTA, CDR2 FQGNSA, per germline. The CDR3 is CASRRDAFSYEQYF. For the CDR3, the DNA is TGTGCCAGCAGGAGGGACGCGTTCTCCTACGAGCAGTACTTC. The variable domain in full, completed from reference TRBV7-2 and TRBJ2-7, reads GAGVSQSPSNKVTEKGKDVELRCDPISGHTALYWYRQSLGQGLEFLIYFQGNSAPDKSGLPSDRFSAERTGGSVSTLTIQRTQQEDSAVYLCASRRDAFSYEQYFGPGTRLTVT.

V and J are TRBV14 and TRBJ2-5; possibly TRBD1 for D (5 bases). Germline V lookup: CDR1 SGHDN, CDR2 FVKESK. This CDR3 comprises 14 residues. V lost 2 bases to trimming and J lost 5 bases, with 12 bases between them. In DNA, the CDR3 is TGTGCCAGCAGCCAAACCAGGGCAGGGGAGACCCAGTACTTC. This encodes CASSQTRAGETQYF.

V and J are TRBV6-2 or TRBV6-3 and TRBJ2-5; no clear D gene. V was clipped by 2 bases and J by 3 bases, with 16 bases between them. The CDR3 extends over 16 amino acids. Germline CDR1 reads MNHEY; CDR2 reads SVGEGT. CDR3 DNA: TGTGCCAGCAGTTACCGGCCCAAGACACCCAAAGAGACCCAGTACTTC. This encodes CASSYRPKTPKETQYF.

This clonotype has more than one count but fewer than ten. This sequence joins TRBV29-1 and TRBJ2-3, with D tentatively TRBD2 (5 bases). Trimming shortened V by 3 bases and J by 0 bases, and 16 bases separated the two germline ends. The CDR3 runs to 16 residues. Germline CDR1 and CDR2: SQVTM and ANQGSEA. In DNA form, the CDR3 reads TGCAGCGTTGATAGTGCGGACTCTTCTAGCACAGATACGCAGTATTTT. Translated, it gives CSVDSADSSSTDTQYF.

Many counts were recorded for this clonotype. The gene calls are TRBV27 and TRBJ2-2, with no clear D. The V gene lost 3 bases and the J gene lost 7 bases, with 6 bases spanning the gap. CDR3 length: 12 residues. Germline-derived CDR1 and CDR2 are MNHEY and SMNVEV (reference sequence). CDR3 in DNA: TGTGCCAGCAGTTTCTTGAGCGGGGAGCTGTTTTTT. Its translation is CASSFLSGELFF.

This clonotype was found a few times. The J gene is TRBJ2-7, the V gene TRBV7-9; 10 bases are a match to TRBD2. The CDR3 runs 14 residues. The germline CDR1 and CDR2 sequences are SEHNR and FQNEAQ (reference sequence). V trimming: 3 bases; J trimming: 5 bases; junction bases outside the gene matches: 4. As DNA, the CDR3 is TGTGCCAGCAGCTTCGGGACTAGCGTAGACGAGCAGTACTTC. It translates to CASSFGTSVDEQYF.

Only one count was recorded for this clonotype. This chain links TRBV5-6 with TRBJ2-5; D is perhaps TRBD1 (5 bases). Germline V CDR1 and CDR2: SGHDT, YYEEEE. This CDR3 region has 12 residues. V was trimmed by 6 bases and J by 0 bases, leaving 6 bases between them. The CDR3 sequence is CASTRDQETQYF. The DNA for the CDR3 is TGTGCCAGCACCAGGGACCAAGAGACCCAGTACTTC.

This clonotype was detected ten times or more. The chain combines TRBV20-1 with TRBJ2-3; D is possibly TRBD1 or TRBD2 (7 bases each). Trimming cost V 4 bases and J 5 bases, with 13 bases left between them. Per germline, CDR1 DFQATT and CDR2 SNEGSKA (reference sequence). The CDR3 contains 13 residues. Written as DNA, the CDR3 is TGCAGTGCTAAGGGGGCGGGGGTAGATACGCAGTATTTT. This sequence encodes CSAKGAGVDTQYF.

The sample holds many counts of this clonotype. The rearrangement joins TRBV18 to TRBJ2-7, with D possibly matching TRBD2 (5 bases). CDR1 and CDR2 (germline): KGHSH, LQKENI. The CDR3 is 12 amino acids. V was shortened by 3 bases and J by 6 bases, with 9 bases between the two germline ends. The CDR3 DNA reads TGTGCCAGCTCACCCTCTGGAGGCGAGCAGTACTTC. Translation: CASSPSGGEQYF.

The V gene is TRBV9, the J gene TRBJ2-2; D tentatively reads TRBD1 or TRBD2 (5 bases each). V was shortened by 4 bases and J by 2 bases, with 15 bases between the two germline ends. Germline lookup yields CDR1 SGDLS and CDR2 YYNGEE. The CDR3 contains 16 residues. CDR3 nucleotides: TGTGCCAGCAGCCCGAGGGGAGCGGAAAACACCGGGGAGCTGTTTTTT. Translating gives CASSPRGAENTGELFF.